The present T cell receptor beta chain was sequenced within a study of cytomegalovirus exposure and HLA in healthy donors (dated by TCRdb to 2017 to 2019). A note on the overall study: In an earlier analysis of under 750 of the donors, around 300 Gb of sequence data and 95 million to 130 million unique TCR beta sequences from 150 million to 200 million T cells were reported. Among under 450 genotyped donors of the cohort, an average of approximately 240,000 unique TCR beta nucleotide sequences were sequenced per donor, around 18% of them non-productive. Rather than drawing on any new phenotypic data, the later analysis identified candidate immune exposures from TCR beta sequences and the way those sequences occurred across donors. An early release covering roughly 640 HLA-typed donors comprised approximately 290 gigabases of sequencing data and roughly 86 million unique TCR sequences. HLA typing included class I and class II loci at four-digit resolution. Donor age, sex, ethnicity and CMV serostatus were collected together with the repertoire data. A later genetic analysis took genome-wide SNP genotypes for about 55% of the 666 donors and used that subset as a discovery cohort. Among the roughly 400 genotyped donors, 81% belonged to the genetic ancestry cluster associated with self-reported Caucasian donors. A later analysis re-analyzed previously published TCR beta repertoires from 650 to 800 donors and added high-resolution HLA genotyping to study TCR occurrence patterns. Besides the first cohort of 550 to 750 subjects, a separate validation cohort made up of roughly 120 different subjects was used. To decide whether each TCR beta V gene segment behaved as functional or pseudogenic, an earlier analysis of some 540 of the donors relied on high-throughput TCR beta sequencing. The study profiled the T cell repertoires of some 610 subjects by immunosequencing and related them to cytomegalovirus serostatus. Typing coverage differed by locus: A, B, C, DRB1 and DQB1 were typed in roughly 620-630 donors, DQA1 in roughly 510, DPA1 in 606, and DPB1 in 472. To predict cytomegalovirus infection status, the study brought together high-throughput TCR immunosequencing, statistical association of individual TCRs with disease status, and machine learning. A handful of DR-DQ haplotypes were treated as single units for association and clustering because of strong linkage in the cohort. Every discovery cohort repertoire had been produced on one sequencing platform. The study aimed to test whether signatures of past pathogen exposure could be identified by cataloging public T cell receptors.

About this clone itself: There is no known antigen for this receptor.

The protocol used for the library was the immunoSEQ multiplex PCR assay. For the multiplex PCR, a mixture combining 60 forward primers for TCR Vbeta segments and 13 reverse primers for TCR Jbeta segments was used. The CDR3 region of rearranged TCR beta genes was amplified from genomic DNA with a multiplex PCR assay. On the Illumina HiSeq System, the amplified TCR beta libraries were sequenced as 87-base-pair reads. From the authors' description of their analysis: A later analysis counted around 72 million unique TCR beta chains across the 666 repertoires, and 9 million to 14 million of these chains were shared by at least two donors. Raw reads were error-corrected and collapsed into unique sequences with a nearest-neighbor algorithm that merged closely related sequences to remove PCR and sequencing errors. V, D and J gene segments were assigned by aligning CDR3 sequences to IMGT reference sequences. For a sequence to be retained, a match of at least six nucleotides to both a V gene segment and a J gene segment was required. Rearrangements were classified as productive when the CDR3 lacked stop codons and remained in frame with V and J, and all other rearrangements were classified as non-productive. CDR3 was defined according to IMGT convention as the region running from the second conserved V-encoded cysteine to the conserved J-encoded phenylalanine. The earlier analysis of about 610 of the donors excluded sequences that lacked an unambiguous match to a single V gene segment. In an earlier analysis of roughly 600 of the donors, a V segment was called functional when productive rearrangements were above 56.7%, and segregating when the standard deviation between donors exceeded 5%. A statistical classification framework was developed to diagnose cytomegalovirus status using the catalog of TCR beta chain sequences. In a later analysis, V and J genes were assigned by comparing TCR nucleotide sequences against IMGT/GENE-DB human TR gene sequences. In a later analysis, CDR3 sequences and most-parsimonious VDJ recombination scenarios were assigned using the TCRdist pipeline. A later analysis defined each TCR beta chain by its CDR3 amino acid sequence plus V-gene family, and excluded reads lacking a unique V-gene family. As a way to deal with suspected cross-contamination and a sequencing artifact, a later analysis dropped roughly 620 nucleotide sequences that were highly shared and had low generation probability. A later analysis calculated a clonal expansion index for each public chain from normalized within-repertoire ranks of inferred template counts. In a later analysis, generation probabilities were computed with a VDJ recombination model fitted to out-of-frame rearrangements, and the resulting probabilities were checked against IGoR. In a later analysis, TCR-TCR, TCR-HLA and TCR-CMV co-occurrence was scored with hypergeometric tests, and a repertoire-size bias correction was applied to TCR pairs. False discovery rates were estimated in a later analysis by permuting HLA or CMV assignments 20 times. In a later analysis, co-occurring TCRs were grouped with DBSCAN, and TCRdist sequence similarity was added when clustering was performed within HLA-allele-positive subsets. Repertoires with fewer than 30,000 or more than 120,000 public chains were left out of co-occurrence clustering, as were five repertoires with anomalous nucleotide sharing. The immuneACCESS repertoire file appears here via TCRdb, limited to in-frame rearrangements. These files lack a portion of the clones; in checked studies, under half of the deficit traces to unresolved V genes, and the cause of the others is not known. Clone size and the V and J calls come from that table; the DNA yielded D and trimming. The sample's table lists a count of about 96,000 clones. The ten largest clonotypes hold around 3.4% of the sample.

General conclusions and limits of the study: Across donors, most TCR sequences were observed very rarely, whereas some public TCRs were present in many individuals. A later genetic analysis reported fewer N-insertions in productive TCRs among donors in an Asian-associated ancestry cluster than the roughly 620-donor mean. Some IMGT-functional V segments, including TRBV6-2 and TRBV6-3, could not be told apart with the 87-base-pair reads, so those segments were excluded. The presence/absence analyses assumed that sequencing depth was roughly uniform across donors, and that assumption may not be true. Specific HLA alleles were associated with roughly 17,000 TCR beta sequences at a false discovery rate of 0.05 in a later analysis. Correlated functional status among segregating V segments might be attributable to linkage disequilibrium, but an unknown experimental factor could not be ruled out. Strong co-occurrence of HLA alleles, especially DR and DQ, made assigning TCR associations to individual alleles difficult. Cytomegalovirus status was reported to be diagnosed by the classifier with high specificity and sensitivity in both the original and validation cohorts. A later analysis found that most CMV-associated TCR beta chains appeared HLA-restricted, with HLA associations seemingly driven largely by CMV exposure. The authors suggested that the approach could potentially be extended to other disease states and immunological phenotypes. Broadly in line with IMGT annotations, most TCR beta V segments showed up in productive rearrangements about 87% or about 30% of the time in an earlier analysis of 450 to 750 of the donors. The only immune exposure information available for the cohort was CMV serostatus. A further reported finding was that TCR beta sequences accurately predicted the HLA-A and HLA-B alleles for most subjects in the first cohort. Because counts were too low, roughly 18 rarely observed V segments, including chromosome 9 orphons, were left out of the earlier analysis of 587 of the donors. This cohort had only TCR beta chains sequenced, and the lack of alpha or paired-chain data limited which features could be detected. In a later analysis, several top co-occurrence clusters were reported to appear linked to parvovirus B19, influenza, CMV and Epstein-Barr virus. According to a later analysis, TCR association rates differed among HLA loci, with DRB1 alleles showing the most associated TCRs and HLA-C alleles showing the fewest. A cluster of highly shared sequence variants was judged likely to be a technical artifact of the sequencing pipeline. V-gene and J-gene trimming of TCR beta chains was associated with a missense DCLRE1C variant in a later genetic analysis, and the association was replicated in an independent cohort. In vitro tests confirmed that three of the cytomegalovirus-associated TCR beta chains recognize cytomegalovirus antigens. In the study, 150 to 200 TCR beta chains were listed as associated with cytomegalovirus. A later analysis found that HLA-associated TCR beta chains were more clonally expanded and had lower generation probabilities than equally common non-associated chains. Because HLA typing was missing for some donors at each locus, association tests included only the typed subset.

The CDR3 goes from the cysteine to the phenylalanine over 17 residues. CDR3 DNA only is kept here, 51 bases in frame from base 1. Per the germline V gene, SGHRS is the CDR1 and YFSETQ is the CDR2. The V and J ends are trimmed by 3 bases and 4 bases, leaving 19 bases between them. The cohort comprised 666 healthy bone marrow donors. At the time of sampling, every cohort member was nominally healthy, though immune exposures that went unrecorded were likely present. The donor was CMV seronegative and was included in the group of approximately 350 seronegative cohort members. Every donor gave a peripheral blood sample, and the peripheral blood mononuclear cells from that sample were used for TCR beta sequencing. Genomic DNA was extracted from the blood cell samples with the Qiagen DNeasy Blood Extraction Kit.

The receptor was derived from a woman aged 30 to 39 in good health and CMV-seronegative. The material sequenced was PBMCs. The chain couples TRBV5-1 to TRBJ1-4; the D gene is perhaps TRBD1, from 5 matching bases. The encoded CDR3 is CASSSGPRSGDNEKLFF. The nucleotide sequence reads TGCGCCAGCAGCTCAGGGCCAAGGTCGGGGGATAATGAAAAACTGTTTTTT.